The clone carrying this T cell receptor (beta chain) showed up just a few times. Its antigen is not known. Trimming cost V 3 bases and J 1 base, with 6 bases left between them. Looked up from germline, CDR1 is LNHDA and CDR2 is SQIVND (reference sequence). The length of the CDR3 is 13 residues. This sample stems from a study of T cell responses to AZD1222 COVID-19 vaccine. Study at large: Pooling was applied to second doses at about 4 or about 12 weeks. Study-wide points: AZD1222 recipients seropositive at baseline numbered only six. Variant regions that are unmutated are reportedly the target of nearly half of spike-specific TCRs.

The protocol was immunoSEQ multiplex PCR, while the TCRdb copy is restricted to in-frame clones and leaves out a portion. The repertoire consists of about 72,000 clones, with roughly 91% occurring once and the leading ten covering approximately 25%. This sample comprised peripheral blood, obtained on day 0 of AZD1222 vaccination. The V call is TRBV19, the J call TRBJ1-1; D is unclear. This TCR came from an adult in good health. The CDR3 reads CASSIKRNTEAFF. In nucleotides, the CDR3 is TGTGCCAGTAGTATTAAACGGAACACTGAAGCTTTCTTT.